This TCR beta chain was identified during a study of CD4+ T cells in melanoma. Study-wide results and limits: A reported correlation linked neoantigen-specific CD4+ T cells to CD8+, macrophage and B cell function. In melanoma, neoantigen-specific CD4+ T cells reportedly differed in differentiation state.

To note about this clone: Its specificity is unknown.

This table comes from immunoSEQ multiplex PCR, and its TCRdb copy is limited to in-frame clones, with some not included. The repertoire includes about 20,000 clones, around four fifths of them detected once, and about 9.6% sits in the top ten. V lost 5 bases and J lost 4, with 9 bases in between. Looked up from germline, CDR1 is MNHEY and CDR2 is SMNVEV (reference sequence). The CDR3 sequence is 13 residues long. The sequence was obtained from a human donor with melanoma. V gene TRBV27 combines with J gene TRBJ1-5; unclear D gene. CDR3 nucleotide sequence: TGTGCCAGCAGTGATTTGGGGAATCAGCCCCAGCATTTT. This encodes CASSDLGNQPQHF.